This entry lists 26 T cell receptor beta chains sequenced from one sample in a study of technical replicates of blood from four donors. TCRdb keeps only in-frame clones here, not all; method: immunoSEQ multiplex PCR. This table holds tens of thousands of clones, more than 95% found once. What was sequenced was T cells isolated from PBMCs. These receptors were obtained from a human donor in good health.

This clone was observed a single time. The chain uses TRBV10-2 and TRBJ2-7, with unresolved D. The V end lost 0 bases, the J end lost 2 bases, and 8 bases lay between the germline ends. This CDR3 comprises 14 residues. Germline lookup yields CDR1 WSHSY and CDR2 SAAADI. CDR3 DNA sequence: TGCGCCAGCAGTGAGTCGGGCAGACCCTACGAGCAGTACTTC. It is translated as CASSESGRPYEQYF.

This chain connects TRBV7-9 to TRBJ2-2; TRBD2 matches at 7 bases. The V gene's germline CDR1 is SEHNR and CDR2 FQNEAQ (reference sequence). The CDR3 length is 16 residues. The V segment lost 1 base and the J segment 1 base; nucleotides outside the gene matches: 3. For the CDR3, the DNA is TGTGCCAGCAGCTTAGGCGCTAGCGGGAACACCGGGGAGCTGTTTTTT. Amino acid sequence: CASSLGASGNTGELFF.

This chain uses TRBV7-6 with TRBJ1-1; weak D call: TRBD1 (5 bases). Germline V CDR1 and CDR2: SGHVS, FNYEAQ. CDR3 length: 14 residues. V gave up 3 bases and J gave up 0 bases, with 8 bases separating them. This CDR3 reads CASSLGGMNTEAFF. The CDR3 nucleotides are TGTGCCAGCAGCTTGGGGGGAATGAACACTGAAGCTTTCTTT.

This chain uses TRBV12-5 with TRBJ1-5; tentative D call: TRBD1 (5 bases). Between the trimmed V and J ends, which lost 9 bases and 6 bases, there was a span of 15 bases. Germline V gene sequence: CDR1 LGHNT, CDR2 FRNRAP. The CDR3 loop spans 13 amino acids. This CDR3 reads CASAETGGQPQHF. Here the CDR3 DNA reads TGTGCTAGCGCCGAAACGGGGGGTCAGCCCCAGCATTTT.

V gene TRBV28 combines with J gene TRBJ2-2, with 7 bases fitting TRBD2. Germline CDR1 and CDR2: MDHEN and SYDVKM. This CDR3 region has 13 residues. J lost 5 bases, V lost 8 bases, and 5 bases had no gene match. Here the CDR3 DNA reads TGTGCCAGCGGGAGGGTACATACCGGGGAGCTGTTTTTT. It encodes CASGRVHTGELFF.

V usage is TRBV10-1 and J usage is TRBJ2-7, with D uncertain. The CDR3 extends over 15 amino acids. V was trimmed by 4 bases and J by 3 bases, leaving 16 bases between them. Germline CDR1 WNHNN, CDR2 SYGVQD (reference sequence). Written as DNA, the CDR3 is TGCGCCAGCAGTGCGTACTACTTACCTTGCTACGAGCAGTACTTC. The encoded protein is CASSAYYLPCYEQYF.

The chain links TRBV6-1 to TRBJ2-7; D is perhaps TRBD2 (5 bases). The V end lost 6 bases, the J end lost 1 base, and 13 bases lay between the germline ends. The CDR3 length is 14 residues. Germline loops: CDR1 MNHNS, CDR2 SASEGT. CDR3 sequence: CASSRDLGSYEQYF. CDR3 nucleotides: TGTGCCAGCAGCCGGGATCTCGGGTCCTACGAGCAGTACTTC.

The CDR3 region has the DNA TGTGCCAGTAGCCTTACTAGCGGGAGGGCCTCGGGCCACGAGCAGTACTTC. It translates to CASSLTSGRASGHEQYF. The V call is TRBV19, the J call TRBJ2-7, with TRBD2 matching 13 bases. Germline assignment: CDR1 LNHDA and CDR2 SQIVND (reference sequence). V shed 6 bases and J 5 bases; nucleotides not matched to a gene: 13. CDR3 size: 17 residues.

The chain has TRBV5-6 and TRBJ2-7, with 8 bases fitting TRBD2. The V segment lost 4 bases and the J segment 4 bases; nucleotides outside the gene matches: 13. The germline CDR1 and CDR2 sequences are SGHDT and YYEEEE. The CDR3 covers 16 residues. As DNA, the CDR3 is TGTGCCAGCAGCCCGAGCCAACTAGCGGTCGCTTACGAGCAGTACTTC. It codes for CASSPSQLAVAYEQYF.

This sequence joins TRBV27 and TRBJ2-7, with 12 positions matching TRBD2. The CDR3 is 16 amino acids. J was trimmed by 6 bases and V by 4 bases; bases with no gene match: 10. Germline CDR1 is MNHEY and CDR2 is SMNVEV (reference sequence). The CDR3 bases are TGTGCCAGCAGTTCCCTACTAGCGGGAGGACCCGGCGAGCAGTACTTC. Translation: CASSSLLAGGPGEQYF.

CDR3 loop: CASSAGTGAMNTEAFF. CDR3 in DNA: TGTGCCAGCAGTGCCGGGACAGGGGCTATGAACACTGAAGCTTTCTTT. This sequence joins TRBV28 and TRBJ1-1, with 10 positions matching TRBD1. Germline V lookup: CDR1 MDHEN, CDR2 SYDVKM. This CDR3 comprises 16 residues. V dropped 5 bases and J dropped 0; count of bases not matched to a gene: 6.

The chain links TRBV21-1 to TRBJ2-5; TRBD1 is taken as the D call from the table, unchecked against the DNA. TRBV21-1 is marked as a pseudogene. The CDR3 has 10 amino acids. The CDR3 protein is CASSAGGLDF. The DNA for the CDR3 is TGTGCCAGCAGTGCAGGGGGCTTGGACTTC.

The chain uses TRBV25-1 and TRBJ1-2; weak D call: TRBD1 (5 bases). Trimming took off 5 bases at V and 4 bases at J, with 11 bases between the two ends. This CDR3 spans 13 amino acids. Germline CDR1 is MGHDK and CDR2 is SYGVNS. Here the CDR3 DNA reads TGTGCCAGCAGTTCTACAGGCTCCTATGGCTACACCTTC. It specifies CASSSTGSYGYTF.

V usage is TRBV6-5 and J usage is TRBJ1-5; 7 bases are shared with TRBD1. CDR1 MNHEY and CDR2 SVGAGI come from the germline V gene. The trim removed 6 bases at V and 7 bases at J, leaving 6 bases unmatched. The CDR3 extends over 13 amino acids. The chain's CDR3 is CASSLTGTQPQHF. The CDR3, as DNA: TGTGCCAGCAGCTTGACAGGGACCCAGCCCCAGCATTTT.

V is TRBV5-6 and J is TRBJ2-5; maybe TRBD2 (6 bases). V dropped 0 bases and J dropped 7 bases, with 22 bases sitting between them. The CDR3 length is 17 residues. Looked up from germline, CDR1 is SGHDT and CDR2 is YYEEEE. For the CDR3, the DNA is TGTGCCAGCAGCTTGGGGAGGGGACGGGCAACGGGGTGGACCCAGTACTTC. Translation: CASSLGRGRATGWTQYF.

J is TRBJ2-1 and V is TRBV28; TRBD2 matches 9 bases. The J segment lost 7 bases and the V segment lost 2 bases, leaving 3 bases of the junction unmatched. The V gene's germline CDR1 is MDHEN and CDR2 SYDVKM. This CDR3 region has 14 residues. CDR3 protein: CASSLRGLANEQFF. CDR3 nucleotides: TGTGCCAGCAGTTTACGGGGACTAGCAAATGAGCAGTTCTTC.

V usage is TRBV10-3 and J usage is TRBJ2-5; 9 bases line up with TRBD2. After removal of 8 bases from V and 5 bases from J, the junction contained 9 bases not matched to a gene. There are 14 residues in the CDR3. Germline CDR1 reads ENHRY; CDR2 reads SYGVKD. The CDR3 loop reads CAISPGREGETQYF. The DNA of the CDR3 is TGTGCCATCTCGCCTGGGCGGGAGGGGGAGACCCAGTACTTC.

In this sample, this clone turned up a few times. At one boundary the junction diverges from the germline segment, which might be a read error. This chain connects TRBV2 to TRBJ1-1; D possibly corresponds to TRBD1 (5 bases). Germline V gene sequence: CDR1 SNHLY, CDR2 FYNNEI. This CDR3 contains 10 residues. The CDR3 reads CASSVGHDPF. The CDR3 DNA reads TGTGCCAGCAGTGTGGGGCACGATCCCTTT. The full variable domain, its missing parts supplied by reference TRBV2 and TRBJ1-1, is EPEVTQTPSHQVTQMGQEVILRCVPISNHLYFYWYRQILGQKVEFLVSFYNNEISEKSEIFDDQFSVERPDGSNFTLKIRSTKLEDSAMYFCASSVGHDPFGQGTRLTVV.

This sequence joins TRBV19 and TRBJ1-5; TRBD1 matches 9 bases. The germline gives CDR1 LNHDA, CDR2 SQIVND (reference sequence). V shed 8 bases, J shed 5 bases, and the junction held 4 bases outside the gene matches. This CDR3 has 13 amino acids. The CDR3 loop reads CASSDRGDQPQHF. The CDR3, as DNA: TGTGCCAGTTCGGACAGGGGAGATCAGCCCCAGCATTTT. The full variable domain, completed using reference TRBV19 and TRBJ1-5, is DGGITQSPKYLFRKEGQNVTLSCEQNLNHDAMYWYRQDPGQGLRLIYYSQIVNDFQKGDIAEGYSVSREKKESFPLTVTSAQKNPTAFYLCASSDRGDQPQHFGDGTRLSIL.

DNA for the CDR3: TGTGCCAGCAGCCAATCACGGGTTGGGGAGCTGTTTTTT. Amino acids: CASSQSRVGELFF. V gene TRBV16 combines with J gene TRBJ2-2, with no clear D. In germline, CDR1 is KGHSY, CDR2 FQNENV. The CDR3 consists of 13 residues. The V end was cut by 0 bases, the J end by 8 bases, with 7 bases between.

The V call is TRBV6-5, the J call TRBJ2-7; D unclear. The CDR3 covers 13 residues. Germline CDR1 and CDR2: MNHEY and SVGAGI. Deletions cut 3 bases from V and 2 bases from J, with 8 bases between. CDR3 residues: CASSYSNTYEQYF. DNA for the CDR3: TGTGCCAGCAGTTATTCCAACACCTACGAGCAGTACTTC.

The rearrangement joins TRBV5-1 to TRBJ2-7; the match to TRBD2 covers 11 bases. Germline CDR1 SGHRS, CDR2 YFSETQ. This CDR3 is 14 amino acids long. V was pared by 5 bases and J by 2 bases, with 3 bases of the junction left unmatched. This CDR3 reads CASSIAGGTYEQYF. CDR3 DNA sequence: TGCGCCAGCAGTATAGCGGGGGGGACCTACGAGCAGTACTTC. The full variable domain, its missing parts supplied by reference TRBV5-1 and TRBJ2-7, is KAGVTQTPRYLIKTRGQQVTLSCSPISGHRSVSWYQQTPGQGLQFLFEYFSETQRNKGNFPGRFSGRQFSNSRSEMNVSTLELGDSALYLCASSIAGGTYEQYFGPGTRLTVT.

For this clone: Other DNA sequences in the same sample also yield this CDR3. J is TRBJ2-5 and V is TRBV29-1, with TRBD1 as a possible D gene (5 bases). Trimming shortened V by 4 bases and J by 2 bases, and 5 bases separated the two germline ends. The germline V gene encodes CDR1 SQVTM and CDR2 ANQGSEA. The CDR3 runs 11 residues. DNA of the CDR3: TGCAGCGTTGGACAGCAAGAGACCCAGTACTTC. Translating gives CSVGQQETQYF.

This clone was counted once. The J gene is TRBJ1-4, the V gene TRBV7-9; D ambiguous. Trimming stripped 6 bases from V and 6 bases from J, with 14 bases between. Germline lookup yields CDR1 SEHNR and CDR2 FQNEAQ (reference sequence). This CDR3 has 14 amino acids. The CDR3 spells CASRAPSSHEKLFF. DNA of the CDR3: TGTGCCAGCAGGGCCCCCTCTAGTCATGAAAAACTGTTTTTT.

The gene calls are TRBV7-3 and TRBJ2-5; tentatively, D is TRBD2 (5 bases). The V end lost 5 bases, the J end lost 4 bases, and 17 bases lay between the germline ends. Germline assignment: CDR1 SGHTA and CDR2 FQGTGA. This CDR3 comprises 15 residues. For the CDR3, the DNA is TGTGCCAGCAGCCCCAATGGGAGAGTTTCAGAGACCCAGTACTTC. Its protein product is CASSPNGRVSETQYF.

This sequence joins TRBV9 and TRBJ2-7; tentatively, D is TRBD1 (6 bases). This CDR3 is built from 14 residues. The germline CDR1 and CDR2 sequences are SGDLS and YYNGEE. Trimming cost V 3 bases and J 5 bases, with 15 bases left between them. CDR3 DNA: TGTGCCAGCAGCGCCGGGTCCGGGACAAACGAGCAGTACTTC. Its protein is CASSAGSGTNEQYF. Looking up the rest from reference TRBV9 and TRBJ2-7 gives the full variable domain: DSGVTQTPKHLITATGQRVTLRCSPRSGDLSVYWYQQSLDQGLQFLIQYYNGEERAKGNILERFSAQQFPDLHSELNLSSLELGDSALYFCASSAGSGTNEQYFGPGTRLTVT.